The count of the clone carrying this T cell receptor (beta chain) is one. Its antigen is unknown. One end of the junction fails to match germline, which may point to a read error. This CDR3 has 14 amino acids. CDR1 is KGHSH and CDR2 is LQKENI in the germline V gene. These data belong to a study of cytomegalovirus exposure and HLA in healthy donors. The study's findings and limits: TRBV6-2, TRBV6-3 and some other V segments were excluded as indistinguishable.

The PCR made use of 60 Vbeta and 13 Jbeta primers. Measured with immunoSEQ multiplex PCR; TCRdb has only the in-frame clones, and not every one. The sample carries some 150,000 clones, 80% recorded once. Input material: PBMCs. This TCR was sampled from a woman in her 50s in good health and CMV-seronegative. The chain joins TRBV18 to TRBJ1-1; D perhaps matches TRBD1 (6 bases). As DNA, the CDR3 is TGTGCCAGCTCACTCGAACGGTCCCGGGACAAAGTTCTCTTT. It translates to CASSLERSRDKVLF.